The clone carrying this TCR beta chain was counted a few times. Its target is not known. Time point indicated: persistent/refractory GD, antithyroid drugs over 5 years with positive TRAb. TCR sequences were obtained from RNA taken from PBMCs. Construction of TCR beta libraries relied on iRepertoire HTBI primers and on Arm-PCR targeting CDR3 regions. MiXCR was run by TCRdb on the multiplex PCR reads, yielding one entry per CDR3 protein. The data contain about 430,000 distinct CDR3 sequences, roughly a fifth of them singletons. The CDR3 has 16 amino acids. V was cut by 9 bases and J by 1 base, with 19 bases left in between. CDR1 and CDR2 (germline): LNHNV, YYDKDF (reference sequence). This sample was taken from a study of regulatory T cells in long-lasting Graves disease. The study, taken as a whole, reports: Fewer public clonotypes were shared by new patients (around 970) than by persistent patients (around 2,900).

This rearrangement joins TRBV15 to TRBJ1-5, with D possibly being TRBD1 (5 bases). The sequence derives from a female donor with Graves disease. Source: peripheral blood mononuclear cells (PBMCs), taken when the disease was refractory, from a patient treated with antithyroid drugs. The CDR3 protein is CATTMGGTKSNQPQHF. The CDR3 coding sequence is TGTGCCACGACTATGGGGGGGACGAAAAGCAATCAGCCCCAGCATTTT. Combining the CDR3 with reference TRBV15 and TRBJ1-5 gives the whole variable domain DAMVIQNPRYQVTQFGKPVTLSCSQTLNHNVMYWYQQKSSQAPKLLFHYYDKDFNNEADTPDNFQSRRPNTSFCFLDIRSPGLGDTAMYLCATTMGGTKSNQPQHFGDGTRLSIL.